A single sample is the source of the 21 T cell receptor beta chains below, sequenced in a study of regulatory T cells in long-lasting Graves disease. This sample's time point: newly diagnosed GD, antithyroid drugs for less than 3 months. The TCR library was made from RNA that had been extracted from PBMCs in TRIzol. Arm-PCR of CDR3 regions and iRepertoire HTBI primers were used to build TCR beta libraries. Each CDR3 protein gets one entry after TCRdb re-called the multiplex PCR reads with MiXCR. The repertoire consists of some 250,000 distinct CDR3 sequences, with 20% occurring once and the leading ten covering approximately 13%. The specimen was peripheral blood mononuclear cells (PBMCs), collected at new diagnosis, from a patient treated with antithyroid drugs. The origin of the receptors is a female donor with Graves disease.

The genes are TRBV11-2 and TRBJ2-3, with TRBD2 identical over 9 bases. CDR3 size: 15 residues. Germline trimming cut 3 bases from V and 3 bases from J; bases unmatched to any gene: 4. Germline lookup yields CDR1 SGHAT and CDR2 FQNNGV. CDR3 loop: CASSLLRGGTDTQYF. CDR3 DNA sequence: TGTGCCAGCAGCTTGTTGCGGGGGGGTACAGATACGCAGTATTTT.

This clonotype occurred many times. A much more abundant neighbour one base away suggests this may be a read error. The chain couples TRBV6-2 or TRBV6-3 to TRBJ2-1; D not certain. This CDR3 contains 11 residues. The V end was cut by 6 bases, the J end by 3 bases, with 3 bases between. Germline V gene data show CDR1 as MNHEY and CDR2 as SVGEGT. CDR3 sequence reads: CASRGYNEQFF. The CDR3 nucleotides are TGTGCCAGCAGAGGCTACAATGAGCAGTTCTTC.

This clonotype was detected ten times or more. The chain joins TRBV5-6 to TRBJ2-3, with TRBD2 matching 8 bases. This CDR3 spans 16 amino acids. CDR1 and CDR2 from the germline V gene are SGHDT and YYEEEE. With 2 bases clipped from V and 5 bases from J, the junction kept 10 bases outside the gene matches. CDR3 bases: TGTGCCAGCAGCTTATTAGTAGCGGGGTCGATAGATACGCAGTATTTT. Protein sequence: CASSLLVAGSIDTQYF.

The rearrangement uses TRBV27 and TRBJ1-1; D not resolved. The CDR3 covers 9 residues. Germline-derived CDR1 and CDR2 are MNHEY and SMNVEV (reference sequence). V was cut by 4 bases and J by 11 bases, with 5 bases left in between. The CDR3 nucleotides are TGTGCCAGCAGTTCCGTGGCTTTCTTT. Its protein is CASSSVAFF.

In this sample, this clonotype turned up many times. The rearrangement uses TRBV20-1 and TRBJ2-1; 12 nucleotides align to TRBD2. J lost 7 bases, V lost 3 bases, and 7 bases had no gene match. Germline values: CDR1 DFQATT, CDR2 SNEGSKA (reference sequence). The CDR3 is 15 residues long. The CDR3 nucleotides read TGCAGTGCTAGCGAGACTAGCGGGGGCTGGAATGAGCAGTTCTTC. Residues: CSASETSGGWNEQFF.

This clonotype was observed at least ten times. The chain links TRBV24-1 to TRBJ2-3, with 10 bases identical to TRBD2. CDR1 and CDR2 from the germline V gene are KGHDR and SFDVKD. This CDR3 has 16 residues. After removal of 4 bases from V and 4 bases from J, the junction contained 7 bases not matched to a gene. The CDR3 region is CATSDSGTSVADTQYF. The DNA of the CDR3 is TGTGCCACCAGTGACTCCGGGACTAGCGTGGCAGATACGCAGTATTTT.

The chain recombines TRBV5-1 with TRBJ2-5; weak D call: TRBD1 (5 bases). The CDR3 totals 14 residues. V was pared by 0 bases and J by 4 bases, with 10 bases between. CDR1 is SGHRS and CDR2 is YFSETQ in the germline V gene. The CDR3 DNA reads as TGCGCCAGCAGCTTGGCCTGGCAGGGAGAGACCCAGTACTTC. Translating gives CASSLAWQGETQYF.

This clonotype was found many times. The rearrangement joins TRBV9 to TRBJ2-5; a possible D gene is TRBD2 (6 bases). CDR3 length: 15 amino acids. V was clipped by 3 bases and J by 1 base, with 13 bases between them. The V gene's germline CDR1 is SGDLS and CDR2 YYNGEE. For the CDR3, the DNA is TGTGCCAGCAGCGCTTCAGCGGGTCTCCAAGAGACCCAGTACTTC. Translated, it gives CASSASAGLQETQYF.

V usage is TRBV4-3 and J usage is TRBJ1-2; tentative D call: TRBD1 (6 bases). CDR3 size: 19 residues. From germline, CDR1 is LGHNA and CDR2 YSLEER. V lost 0 bases and J 2 bases, leaving 22 bases between the germline ends. In nucleotides, the CDR3 is TGCGCCAGCAGCCAAGACGAGAGGTTCAGGGGCGATCCCAACTATGGCTACACCTTC. Residues: CASSQDERFRGDPNYGYTF.

This clonotype was counted many times. V usage is TRBV2 and J usage is TRBJ2-1; 10 nucleotides align to TRBD2. The CDR3 spans 16 residues. With 7 bases clipped from V and 6 bases from J, the junction kept 12 bases outside the gene matches. Germline-derived CDR1 and CDR2 are SNHLY and FYNNEI. CDR3 coding DNA: TGTGCCAGCACCCTTCCTAAAGCGGGAGGGCGCAATGAGCAGTTCTTC. This translates into CASTLPKAGGRNEQFF.

This clonotype was recorded a few times. The junction does not match germline at one end; this may be a read error. The chain combines TRBV18 with TRBJ2-1, with D possibly TRBD1 on 6 matching bases. This CDR3 comprises 14 residues. Germline values: CDR1 KGHSH, CDR2 LQKENI. The CDR3 is CASSPYRDHNEQSF. CDR3 bases: TGTGCCAGCTCACCGTACAGGGATCACAATGAGCAGTCCTTC.

This clonotype has a count of ten or more. This chain links TRBV7-2 with TRBJ2-3, with 11 bases that match TRBD2. This CDR3 spans 18 amino acids. Trimming cost V 4 bases and J 5 bases; bases outside gene matches: 14. The germline V gene has CDR1 SGHTA and CDR2 FQGNSA. The CDR3 coding sequence is TGTGCCAGCAGCTCCCTCCGCACTAGCGGGAGACCAGGAGATACGCAGTATTTT. Its translation: CASSSLRTSGRPGDTQYF. The whole variable domain, filled in from reference TRBV7-2 and TRBJ2-3, reads GAGVSQSPSNKVTEKGKDVELRCDPISGHTALYWYRQSLGQGLEFLIYFQGNSAPDKSGLPSDRFSAERTGGSVSTLTIQRTQQEDSAVYLCASSSLRTSGRPGDTQYFGPGTRLTVL.

In this sample, this clonotype turned up many times. This rearrangement joins TRBV10-1 to TRBJ2-1; D perhaps matches TRBD2 (6 bases). CDR3 size: 14 residues. V gave up 6 bases and J gave up 4 bases, with 13 bases separating them. The germline V gene encodes CDR1 WNHNN and CDR2 SYGVQD (reference sequence). Written as DNA, the CDR3 is TGCGCCAGCAGCCCAGTGGCGGGATACAATGAGCAGTTCTTC. Translation gives CASSPVAGYNEQFF.

This clonotype was observed a few times. The chain has TRBV12-3 or TRBV12-4 and TRBJ2-1; TRBD1 aligns across 12 bases. V was clipped by 10 bases and J by 0 bases; unmatched bases: 4. The CDR3 contains 15 residues. The CDR3 coding sequence is TGTGCCACGGGACAGGGGGCGCGCTCCTACAATGAGCAGTTCTTC. This sequence encodes CATGQGARSYNEQFF.

The genes are TRBV11-2 and TRBJ1-1, with D hard to call. Germline CDR1 is SGHAT and CDR2 is FQNNGV. The CDR3 runs 14 residues. The V end lost 0 bases, the J end lost 4 bases, and 9 bases lay between the germline ends. The chain's CDR3 is CASSLEGGGTEAFF. CDR3 nucleotides: TGTGCCAGCAGCTTAGAAGGTGGCGGCACTGAAGCTTTCTTT.

A word on this clonotype: One base away lies a much larger clone, so this may be a sequencing read error. The gene calls are TRBV6-2 or TRBV6-3 and TRBJ1-2; the D is unclear. Deletions cut 6 bases from V and 0 bases from J, with 8 bases between. CDR1 MNHEY and CDR2 SVGEGT come from the germline V gene. The CDR3 loop spans 13 amino acids. The CDR3 region has the DNA TGTGCCAGCAGGGACGGCCCTAACTATGGCTACACCTTC. It is translated as CASRDGPNYGYTF.

This clonotype showed up many times. The chain combines TRBV24-1 with TRBJ1-5; the D is unclear. Trimming shortened V by 4 bases and J by 2 bases, and 14 bases separated the two germline ends. The CDR3 is 16 residues long. Germline assignment: CDR1 KGHDR and CDR2 SFDVKD. CDR3 loop: CATSDRDIGGNQPQHF. The CDR3 DNA reads as TGTGCCACCAGTGACCGCGACATCGGTGGCAATCAGCCCCAGCATTTT.

This clonotype was found many times. CDR3 loop: CSARATSGGMTDTQYF. For the CDR3, the DNA is TGCAGTGCTAGGGCTACTAGCGGGGGGATGACAGATACGCAGTATTTT. The J gene is TRBJ2-3, the V gene TRBV20-1; TRBD2 matches at 12 bases. The junction had 7 bases not matched to a gene; V was cut back by 3 bases and J by 3 bases. The length of the CDR3 is 16 residues. Germline V gene sequence: CDR1 DFQATT, CDR2 SNEGSKA (reference sequence).

This clonotype was detected ten times or more. The chain joins TRBV11-2 to TRBJ1-1; the D gene is possibly TRBD1 (5 bases). The germline gives CDR1 SGHAT, CDR2 FQNNGV. Trimming left V 3 bases short and J 3 bases short, with 11 bases between. The CDR3 is made up of 14 amino acids. The CDR3 coding sequence is TGTGCCAGCAGCTTCCCTCAGGGCGACACTGAAGCTTTCTTT. It yields the protein CASSFPQGDTEAFF.

The CDR3 loop reads CASSRDRREGYTF. CDR3 DNA: TGTGCCAGCAGCAGGGACAGGCGGGAAGGCTACACCTTC. The rearrangement uses TRBV7-2 and TRBJ1-2, with 8 bases matching TRBD1. The length of the CDR3 is 13 residues. Unmatched junction bases numbered 7, after V lost 5 bases and J lost 8 bases. Germline CDR1 is SGHTA and CDR2 is FQGNSA.

This clonotype showed up just a few times. V is TRBV5-6 and J is TRBJ2-2; D not resolved. Germline CDR1 and CDR2: SGHDT and YYEEEE. The V and J ends lost 0 bases and 6 bases respectively, with 9 bases between them. The CDR3 runs to 14 residues. The DNA for the CDR3 is TGTGCCAGCAGCTTGGAGGTTAGCTCCGGGGAGCTGTTTTTT. Residues: CASSLEVSSGELFF.